This TCR beta chain was sequenced in a study of T cell changes during pregnancy in multiple sclerosis. CDR1 SGHNT and CDR2 YYREEE come from the germline V gene (reference sequence). The CDR3 consists of 16 residues. V was clipped by 0 bases and J by 1 base, with 13 bases between them. TCRdb's table, derived via immunoSEQ multiplex PCR, lists solely in-frame clones and lacks some. Of about 70,000 clones listed, about 93% are singletons. The gene calls are TRBV5-4 and TRBJ1-1, with a possible D match to TRBD1 (6 bases). The sequenced sample was CD4+ T cells from peripheral blood mononuclear cells, obtained after pregnancy. The receptor's source is a female donor with multiple sclerosis, enrolled in a pregnancy study. As DNA, the CDR3 is TGTGCCAGCAGCTTGGGTGGGCGGGGGCAGAACACTGAAGCTTTCTTT. As protein: CASSLGGRGQNTEAFF.